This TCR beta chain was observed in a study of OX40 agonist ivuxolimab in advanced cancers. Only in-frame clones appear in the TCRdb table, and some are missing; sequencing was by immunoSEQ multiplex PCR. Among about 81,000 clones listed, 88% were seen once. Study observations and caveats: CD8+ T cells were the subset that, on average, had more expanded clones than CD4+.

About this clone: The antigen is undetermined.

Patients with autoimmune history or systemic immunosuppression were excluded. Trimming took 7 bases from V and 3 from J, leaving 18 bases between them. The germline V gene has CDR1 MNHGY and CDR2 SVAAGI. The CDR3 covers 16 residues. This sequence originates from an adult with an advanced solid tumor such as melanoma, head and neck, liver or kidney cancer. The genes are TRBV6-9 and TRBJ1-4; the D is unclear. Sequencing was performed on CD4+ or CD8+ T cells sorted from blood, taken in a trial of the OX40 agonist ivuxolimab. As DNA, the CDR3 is TGTGCCAGCACCTCGGACGGGGTTGGTTCTAATGAAAAACTGTTTTTT. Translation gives CASTSDGVGSNEKLFF.